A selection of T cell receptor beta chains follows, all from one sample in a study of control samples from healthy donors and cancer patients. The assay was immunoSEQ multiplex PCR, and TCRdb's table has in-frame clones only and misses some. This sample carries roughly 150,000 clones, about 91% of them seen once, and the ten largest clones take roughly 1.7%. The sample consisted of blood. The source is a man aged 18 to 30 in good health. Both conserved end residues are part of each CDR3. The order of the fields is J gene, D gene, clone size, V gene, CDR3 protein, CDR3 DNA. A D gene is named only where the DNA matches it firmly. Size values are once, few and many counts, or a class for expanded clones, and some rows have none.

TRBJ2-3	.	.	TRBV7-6	CASSLGQLSEPDTQYF	TGTGCCAGCAGCCTCGGACAACTCAGCGAACCGGATACGCAGTATTTT
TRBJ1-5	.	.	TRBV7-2	CASSLEGGGQPQHF	TGTGCCAGCAGCTTAGAAGGGGGAGGTCAGCCCCAGCATTTT
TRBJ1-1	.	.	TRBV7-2	CASSFEPGPEAFF	TGTGCCAGCAGCTTTGAACCGGGCCCTGAAGCTTTCTTT
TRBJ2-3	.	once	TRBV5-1	CASSLGGPEADTQYF	TGCGCCAGCAGCTTGGGGGGGCCGGAGGCAGATACGCAGTATTTT
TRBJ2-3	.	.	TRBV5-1	CASSLDASTDTQYF	TGCGCCAGCAGCTTGGACGCTAGCACAGATACGCAGTATTTT
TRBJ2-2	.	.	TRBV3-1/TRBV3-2	CASSQGVKGNTGELFF	TGTGCCAGCAGCCAAGGAGTCAAGGGTAACACCGGGGAGCTGTTTTTT
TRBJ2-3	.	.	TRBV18	CASSGGLRGVETQYF	TGTGCCAGCTCAGGGGGACTCCGAGGGGTGGAGACGCAGTATTTT
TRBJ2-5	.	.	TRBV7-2	CASSLAAGADETQYF	TGTGCCAGCAGCTTAGCGGCGGGGGCGGACGAGACCCAGTACTTC
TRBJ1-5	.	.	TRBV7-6	CASSLAGVGQPQHF	TGTGCCAGCAGCTTAGCAGGGGTCGGTCAGCCCCAGCATTTT
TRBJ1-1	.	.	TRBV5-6	CASSSPGTTRNTEAFF	TGTGCCAGCAGCTCCCCCGGCACAACCAGGAACACTGAAGCTTTCTTT
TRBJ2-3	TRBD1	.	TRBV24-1	CATSGIRDRGQDTQYF	TGTGCCACCAGTGGTATCCGGGACAGGGGGCAAGATACGCAGTATTTT
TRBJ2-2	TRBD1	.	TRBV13	CASSFPQGETGELFF	TGTGCCAGCAGCTTCCCCCAGGGGGAGACCGGGGAGCTGTTTTTT
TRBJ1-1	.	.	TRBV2	CASSTRSGLAFF	TGTGCCAGCAGTACCAGATCCGGATTGGCTTTCTTT
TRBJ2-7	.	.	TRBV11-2	CASSLDVVQDTPLGEQYF	TGTGCCAGCAGCTTAGATGTGGTACAGGACACCCCTCTGGGCGAGCAGTACTTC
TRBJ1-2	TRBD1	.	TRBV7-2	CASSLGQGASGYTF	TGTGCCAGCAGCTTAGGGCAGGGGGCAAGTGGCTACACCTTC
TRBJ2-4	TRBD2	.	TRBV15	CATSPWTSGGARGNIQYF	TGTGCCACCAGCCCATGGACTAGCGGGGGGGCCAGGGGAAACATTCAGTACTTC
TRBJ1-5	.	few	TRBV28	CASSGRGSQHF	TGTGCCAGCAGTGGCAGGGGTTCCCAGCATTTT
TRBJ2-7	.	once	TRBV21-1	CASGHDRVRYEQYF	TGTGCCAGCGGACATGACAGGGTGCGGTACGAGCAGTACTTC
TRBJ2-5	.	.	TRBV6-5	CASSPSWGPQETQYF	TGTGCCAGCAGTCCAAGCTGGGGGCCCCAAGAGACCCAGTACTTC
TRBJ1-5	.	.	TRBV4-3	CASSQDWNQPQHF	TGCGCCAGCAGCCAAGATTGGAATCAGCCCCAGCATTTT
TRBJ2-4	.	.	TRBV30	CAWRGLGDNIQYF	TGTGCCTGGAGGGGGCTTGGGGACAACATTCAGTACTTC
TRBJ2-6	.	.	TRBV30	CAWRQGGFGANVLTF	TGTGCCTGGAGGCAGGGGGGTTTCGGGGCCAACGTCCTGACTTTC
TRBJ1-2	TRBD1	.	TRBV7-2	CASSVDRGDYGYTF	TGTGCCAGCAGCGTGGACAGGGGTGACTATGGCTACACCTTC
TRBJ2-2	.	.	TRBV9	CASSVNPTRQGTNTGELFF	TGTGCCAGCAGCGTAAACCCTACGCGGCAGGGAACGAACACCGGGGAGCTGTTTTTT
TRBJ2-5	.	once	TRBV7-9	CASSLTRETQYF	TGTGCCAGCAGCTTAACCCGGGAGACCCAGTACTTC
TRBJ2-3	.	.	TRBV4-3	CASSLGTSSTDTQYF	TGCGCCAGCAGCCTAGGGACAAGTAGCACAGATACGCAGTATTTT
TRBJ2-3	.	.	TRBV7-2	CASSSTDTQYF	TGTGCCAGCAGCTCCACAGATACGCAGTATTTT
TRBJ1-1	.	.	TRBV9	CASSAGWSTEAFF	TGTGCCAGCAGCGCGGGGTGGAGCACTGAAGCTTTCTTT
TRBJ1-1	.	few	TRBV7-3	CASSLRFGTEAFF	TGTGCCAGCAGCTTACGGTTCGGAACTGAAGCTTTCTTT
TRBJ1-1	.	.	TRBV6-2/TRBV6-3	CASSYSFGFNTEAFF	TGTGCCAGCAGTTACAGTTTTGGCTTCAACACTGAAGCTTTCTTT
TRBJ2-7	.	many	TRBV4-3	CASSHIGGTYEQYF	TGCGCCAGCAGTCACATCGGGGGAACCTACGAGCAGTACTTC
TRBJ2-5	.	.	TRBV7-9	CASSLDGGWETQYF	TGTGCCAGCAGCTTAGACGGGGGTTGGGAGACCCAGTACTTC
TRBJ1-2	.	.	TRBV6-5	CASSYSPDVDGYTF	TGTGCCAGCAGTTACTCACCGGACGTGGATGGCTACACCTTC
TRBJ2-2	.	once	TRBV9	CASSVRAQGTGELFF	TGTGCCAGCAGCGTACGCGCTCAGGGGACCGGGGAGCTGTTTTTT
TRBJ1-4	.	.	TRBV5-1	CASSLGGRDEKLFF	TGCGCCAGCAGCTTGGGAGGCCGGGATGAAAAACTGTTTTTT
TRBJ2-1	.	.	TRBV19	CASSLGARVNEQFF	TGTGCCAGTAGTTTGGGGGCAAGGGTGAATGAGCAGTTCTTC
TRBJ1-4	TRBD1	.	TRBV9	CASSAGQGWGEKLFF	TGTGCCAGCAGCGCCGGACAGGGTTGGGGTGAAAAACTGTTTTTT
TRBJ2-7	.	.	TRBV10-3	CAISESRGPYYEQYF	TGTGCCATCAGTGAGTCCCGGGGGCCTTATTACGAGCAGTACTTC
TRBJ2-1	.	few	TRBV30	CAWRGHNEQFF	TGTGCCTGGAGAGGGCACAATGAGCAGTTCTTC
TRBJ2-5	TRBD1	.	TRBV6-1	CASSEGQGVETQYF	TGTGCCAGCAGTGAGGGACAGGGCGTAGAGACCCAGTACTTC
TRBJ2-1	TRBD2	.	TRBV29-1	CSAPGLEAYNEQFF	TGCAGCGCCCCGGGACTAGAGGCCTACAATGAGCAGTTCTTC
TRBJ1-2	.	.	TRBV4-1	CASSQDQEGKGYTF	TGCGCCAGCAGCCAAGATCAGGAGGGAAAGGGCTACACCTTC
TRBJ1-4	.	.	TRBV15	CATSRSRHPETRWANEKLFF	TGTGCCACCAGCAGATCCCGACACCCTGAAACCCGATGGGCTAATGAAAAACTGTTTTTT
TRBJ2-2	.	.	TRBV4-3	CASSQGRGATGELFF	TGCGCCAGCAGCCAAGGGAGAGGTGCCACCGGGGAGCTGTTTTTT
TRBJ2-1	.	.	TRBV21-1	CASSTETGNEQFF	TGTGCCAGCAGCACGGAGACAGGGAATGAGCAGTTCTTC
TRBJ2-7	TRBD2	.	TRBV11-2	CASSLGGGATYEQYF	TGTGCCAGCAGCTTAGGCGGGGGGGCCACCTACGAGCAGTACTTC
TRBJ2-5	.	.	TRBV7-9	CASSLAGETQYF	TGTGCCAGCAGCTTAGCTGGGGAGACCCAGTACTTC
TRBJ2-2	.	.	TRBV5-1	CASSTGQNTGELFF	TGCGCCAGCAGCACGGGACAGAACACCGGGGAGCTGTTTTTT
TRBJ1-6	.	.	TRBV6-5	CASSLLRDTSLHF	TGTGCCAGCAGTTTGCTCCGGGACACATCCCTCCACTTT
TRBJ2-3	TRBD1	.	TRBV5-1	CASSLTGQGGTDTQYF	TGCGCCAGCAGCTTGACGGGACAGGGGGGCACAGATACGCAGTATTTT
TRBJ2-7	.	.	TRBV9	CASSVSNRTASGEQYF	TGTGCCAGCAGCGTAAGTAACCGAACAGCGTCGGGGGAGCAGTACTTC
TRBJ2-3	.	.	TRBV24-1	CATSDSSTDTQYF	TGTGCCACCAGTGATTCGAGTACAGATACGCAGTATTTT
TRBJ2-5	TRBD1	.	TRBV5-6	CASRRQGIGYGETQYF	TGTGCCAGCAGGAGACAGGGGATCGGGTACGGAGAGACCCAGTACTTC
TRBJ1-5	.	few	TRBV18	CASSPPGKERPQHF	TGTGCCAGCTCACCACCGGGGAAGGAGCGGCCCCAGCATTTT